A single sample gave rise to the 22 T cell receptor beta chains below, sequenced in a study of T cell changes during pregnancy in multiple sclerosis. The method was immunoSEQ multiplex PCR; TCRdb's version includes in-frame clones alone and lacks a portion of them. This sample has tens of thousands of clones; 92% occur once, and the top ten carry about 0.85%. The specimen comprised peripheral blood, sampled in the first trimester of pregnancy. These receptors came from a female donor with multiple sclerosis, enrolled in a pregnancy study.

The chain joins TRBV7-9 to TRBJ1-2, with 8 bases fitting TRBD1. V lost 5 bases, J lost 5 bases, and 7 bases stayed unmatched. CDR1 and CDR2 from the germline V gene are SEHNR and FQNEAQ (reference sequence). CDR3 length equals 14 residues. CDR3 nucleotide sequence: TGTGCCAGCAGCCCCCGGGACAGGACGTATGGCTACACCTTC. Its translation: CASSPRDRTYGYTF.

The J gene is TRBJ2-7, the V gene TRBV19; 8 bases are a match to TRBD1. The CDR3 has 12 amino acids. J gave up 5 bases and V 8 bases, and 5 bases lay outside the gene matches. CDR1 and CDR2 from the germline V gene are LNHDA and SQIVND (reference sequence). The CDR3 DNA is TGTGCCAGTTCGGCGACAGGGGACGAGCAGTACTTC. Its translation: CASSATGDEQYF.

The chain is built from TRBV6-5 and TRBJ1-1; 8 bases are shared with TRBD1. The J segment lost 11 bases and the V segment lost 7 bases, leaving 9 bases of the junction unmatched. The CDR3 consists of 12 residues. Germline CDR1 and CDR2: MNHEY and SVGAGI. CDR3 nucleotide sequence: TGTGCCAGCATATCAGGGGGCGAAGAGGCTTTCTTT. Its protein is CASISGGEEAFF.

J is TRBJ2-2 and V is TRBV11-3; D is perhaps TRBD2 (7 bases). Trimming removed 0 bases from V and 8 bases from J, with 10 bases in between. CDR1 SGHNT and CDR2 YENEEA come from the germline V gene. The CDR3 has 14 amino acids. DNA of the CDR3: TGTGCCAGCAGCTTAGACGGGGGGCAAGGGGAGCTGTTTTTT. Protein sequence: CASSLDGGQGELFF.

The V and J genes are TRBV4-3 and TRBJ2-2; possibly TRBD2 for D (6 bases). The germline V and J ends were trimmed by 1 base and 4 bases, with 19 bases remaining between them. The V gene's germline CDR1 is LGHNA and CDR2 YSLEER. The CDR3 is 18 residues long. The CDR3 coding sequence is TGCGCCAGCAGCCAAGTGGGGAGGCTAGCCGCGAGCACCGGGGAGCTGTTTTTT. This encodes CASSQVGRLAASTGELFF.

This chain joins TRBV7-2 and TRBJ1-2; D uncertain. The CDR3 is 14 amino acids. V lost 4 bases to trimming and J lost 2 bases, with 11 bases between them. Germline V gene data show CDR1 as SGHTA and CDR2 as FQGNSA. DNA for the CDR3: TGTGCCAGCAGCTCAACCGGGAAAAACTATGGCTACACCTTC. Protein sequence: CASSSTGKNYGYTF.

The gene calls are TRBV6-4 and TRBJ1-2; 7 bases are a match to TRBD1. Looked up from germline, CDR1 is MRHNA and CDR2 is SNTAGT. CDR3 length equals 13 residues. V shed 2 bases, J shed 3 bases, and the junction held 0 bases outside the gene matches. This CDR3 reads CASSDTGDYGYTF. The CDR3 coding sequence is TGTGCCAGCAGTGACACAGGGGACTATGGCTACACCTTC.

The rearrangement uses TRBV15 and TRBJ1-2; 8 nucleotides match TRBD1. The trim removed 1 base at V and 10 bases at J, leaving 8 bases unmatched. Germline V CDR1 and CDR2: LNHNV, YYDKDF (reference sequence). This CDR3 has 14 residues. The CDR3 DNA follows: TGTGCCACCAGCAGAGGGGGACAGGAATTCATCTACACCTTC. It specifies CATSRGGQEFIYTF.

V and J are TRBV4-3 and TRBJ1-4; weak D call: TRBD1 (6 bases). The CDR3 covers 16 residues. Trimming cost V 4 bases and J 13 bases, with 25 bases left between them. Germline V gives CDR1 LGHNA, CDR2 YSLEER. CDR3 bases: TGCGCCAGCAGCCGGGAGGGGACGGGGGCAGGGTTGGGACTGTTTTTT. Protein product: CASSREGTGAGLGLFF.

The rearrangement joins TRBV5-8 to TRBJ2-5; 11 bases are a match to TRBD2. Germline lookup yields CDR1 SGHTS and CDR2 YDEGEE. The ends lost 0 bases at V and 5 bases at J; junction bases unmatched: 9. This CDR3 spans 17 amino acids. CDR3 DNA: TGTGCCAGCAGCTTGGGGCTAGCGGGGGGCCTTCATGAGACCCAGTACTTC. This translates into CASSLGLAGGLHETQYF.

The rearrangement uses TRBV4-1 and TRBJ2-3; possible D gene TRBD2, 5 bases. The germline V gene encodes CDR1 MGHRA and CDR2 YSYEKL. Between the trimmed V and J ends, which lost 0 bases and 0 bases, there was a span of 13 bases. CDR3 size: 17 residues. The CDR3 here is CASSQDWARGSTDTQYF. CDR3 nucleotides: TGCGCCAGCAGCCAAGATTGGGCTAGAGGGAGCACAGATACGCAGTATTTT.

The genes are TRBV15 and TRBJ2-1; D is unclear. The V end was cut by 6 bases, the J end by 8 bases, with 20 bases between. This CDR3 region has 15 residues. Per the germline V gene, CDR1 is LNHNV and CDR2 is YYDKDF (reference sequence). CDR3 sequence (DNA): TGTGCCACCAGAAACGACAACACCGCTGTGGATGAGCAGTTCTTC. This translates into CATRNDNTAVDEQFF.

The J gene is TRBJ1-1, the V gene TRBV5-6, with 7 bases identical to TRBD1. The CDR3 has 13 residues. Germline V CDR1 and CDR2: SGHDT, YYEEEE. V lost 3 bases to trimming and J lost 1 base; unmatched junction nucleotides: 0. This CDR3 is CASSWDRNTEAFF. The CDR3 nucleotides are TGTGCCAGCAGCTGGGACAGGAACACTGAAGCTTTCTTT.

CDR3 sequence reads: CASSGERFRSGGTTDTQYF. The CDR3 DNA follows: TGTGCCAGCAGCGGGGAACGGTTTAGGAGCGGGGGGACCACAGATACGCAGTATTTT. The chain recombines TRBV7-9 with TRBJ2-3; 9 positions agree with TRBD2. CDR1 is SEHNR and CDR2 is FQNEAQ in the germline V gene (reference sequence). The CDR3 loop spans 19 amino acids. V was pared by 5 bases and J by 2 bases, with 17 bases of the junction left unmatched.

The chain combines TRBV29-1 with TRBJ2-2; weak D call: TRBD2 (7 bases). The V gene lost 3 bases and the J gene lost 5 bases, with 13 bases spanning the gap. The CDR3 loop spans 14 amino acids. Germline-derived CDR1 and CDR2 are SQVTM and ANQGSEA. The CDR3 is CSVEGGGGTGELFF. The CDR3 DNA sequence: TGCAGCGTTGAGGGAGGGGGAGGGACCGGGGAGCTGTTTTTT.

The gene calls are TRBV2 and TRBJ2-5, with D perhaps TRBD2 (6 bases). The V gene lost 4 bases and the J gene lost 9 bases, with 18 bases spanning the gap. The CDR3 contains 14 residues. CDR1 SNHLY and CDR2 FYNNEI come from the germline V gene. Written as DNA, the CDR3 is TGTGCCAGCAGTGGGACTACCCAACGGGTGGCCCAGTACTTC. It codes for CASSGTTQRVAQYF.

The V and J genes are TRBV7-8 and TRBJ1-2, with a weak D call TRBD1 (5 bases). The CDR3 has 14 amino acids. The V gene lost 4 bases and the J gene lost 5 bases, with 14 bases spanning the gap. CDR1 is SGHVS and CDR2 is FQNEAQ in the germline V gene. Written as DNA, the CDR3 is TGTGCCAGCAGCTCCAGCGGGGGTTCGTATGGCTACACCTTC. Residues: CASSSSGGSYGYTF.

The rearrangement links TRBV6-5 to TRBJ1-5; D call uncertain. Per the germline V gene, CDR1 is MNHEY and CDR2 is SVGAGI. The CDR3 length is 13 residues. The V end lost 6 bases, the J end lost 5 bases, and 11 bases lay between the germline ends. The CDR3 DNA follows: TGTGCCAGCAGGGGAGGGAGTTATCAGCCCCAGCATTTT. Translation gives CASRGGSYQPQHF.

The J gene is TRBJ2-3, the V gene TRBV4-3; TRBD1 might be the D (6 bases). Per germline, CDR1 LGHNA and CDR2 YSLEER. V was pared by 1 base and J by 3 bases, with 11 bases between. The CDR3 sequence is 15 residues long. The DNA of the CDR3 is TGCGCCAGCAGCCAAGCGGGACAAATTACAGATACGCAGTATTTT. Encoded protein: CASSQAGQITDTQYF.

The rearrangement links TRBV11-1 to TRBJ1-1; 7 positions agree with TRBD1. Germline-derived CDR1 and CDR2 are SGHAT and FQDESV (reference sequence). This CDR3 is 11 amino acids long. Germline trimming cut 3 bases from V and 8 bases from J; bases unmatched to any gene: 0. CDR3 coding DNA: TGTGCCAGCAGCTTGGGACAGGAAGCTTTCTTT. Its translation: CASSLGQEAFF.

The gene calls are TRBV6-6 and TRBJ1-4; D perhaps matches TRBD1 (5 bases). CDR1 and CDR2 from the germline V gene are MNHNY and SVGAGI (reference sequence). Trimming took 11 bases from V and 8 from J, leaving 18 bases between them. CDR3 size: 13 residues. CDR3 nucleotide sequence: TGTGCCTTGGGGGGAGAGGGGCGCGAAAAACTGTTTTTT. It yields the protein CALGGEGREKLFF.

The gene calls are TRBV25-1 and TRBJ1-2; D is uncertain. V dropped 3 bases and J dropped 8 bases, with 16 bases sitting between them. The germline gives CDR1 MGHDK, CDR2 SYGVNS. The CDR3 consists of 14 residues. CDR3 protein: CASSDSTTMRGYTF. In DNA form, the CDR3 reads TGTGCCAGCAGTGACTCAACTACCATGAGAGGCTACACCTTC.